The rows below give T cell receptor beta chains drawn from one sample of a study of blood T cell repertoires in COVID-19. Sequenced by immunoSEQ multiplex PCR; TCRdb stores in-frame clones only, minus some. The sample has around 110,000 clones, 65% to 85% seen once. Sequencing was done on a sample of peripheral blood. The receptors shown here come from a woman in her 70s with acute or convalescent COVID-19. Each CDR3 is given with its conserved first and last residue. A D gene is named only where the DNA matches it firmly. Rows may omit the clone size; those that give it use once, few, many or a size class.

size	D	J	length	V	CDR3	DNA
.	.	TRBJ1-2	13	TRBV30	CAWRAQGFDGYTF	TGTGCCTGGCGAGCACAGGGTTTCGATGGCTACACCTTC
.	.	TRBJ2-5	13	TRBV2	CASMEYLTGTQYF	TGTGCCAGCATGGAATACCTGACGGGGACCCAGTACTTC
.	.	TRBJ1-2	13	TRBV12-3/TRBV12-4	CASSFVSNYGYTF	TGTGCCAGCAGTTTTGTCAGTAACTATGGCTACACCTTC
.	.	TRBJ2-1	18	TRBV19	CASSLAYLSSSSYNEQFF	TGTGCCAGTAGTCTTGCTTATCTCTCTAGCAGCTCCTACAATGAGCAGTTCTTC
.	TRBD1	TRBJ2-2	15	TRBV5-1	CATTSTGLNTGELFF	TGCGCCACCACGTCGACAGGGCTGAACACCGGGGAGCTGTTTTTT
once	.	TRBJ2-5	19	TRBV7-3	CASSLKRIWSSLYQETQYF	TGTGCCAGCAGCTTAAAGCGGATTTGGAGCTCTTTGTACCAAGAGACCCAGTACTTC
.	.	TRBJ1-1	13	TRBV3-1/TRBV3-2	CASSQAGEYRAFF	TGTGCCAGCAGCCAAGCGGGGGAATATCGAGCTTTCTTT
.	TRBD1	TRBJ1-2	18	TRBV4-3	CASSQDMGQGASVYGYTF	TGCGCCAGCAGCCAAGATATGGGACAGGGGGCGTCCGTCTATGGCTACACCTTC
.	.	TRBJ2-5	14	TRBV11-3	CASALQVRGETQYF	TGTGCCAGCGCGCTTCAGGTCAGGGGAGAGACCCAGTACTTC
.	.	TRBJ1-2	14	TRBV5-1	CASSLTNTPYGYTF	TGCGCCAGCAGCTTAACAAACACGCCCTATGGCTACACCTTC
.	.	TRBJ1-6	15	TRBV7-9	CASSLSPKAGSPLHF	TGTGCCAGCAGCTTAAGTCCCAAGGCGGGTTCACCCCTCCACTTT
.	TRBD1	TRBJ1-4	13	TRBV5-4	CASSRQGNEKLFF	TGTGCCAGCAGCCGACAGGGTAATGAAAAACTGTTTTTT
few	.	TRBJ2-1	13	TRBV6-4	CASSVGPSGEQFF	TGTGCCAGCAGTGTAGGCCCTTCGGGGGAGCAGTTCTTC
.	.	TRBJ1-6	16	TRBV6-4	CASRDQDSSYNSPLHF	TGTGCCAGCAGAGACCAAGACAGCTCCTATAATTCACCCCTCCACTTT
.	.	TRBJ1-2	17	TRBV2	CASSDPGLNFLSYGYTF	TGTGCCAGCAGTGATCCCGGACTGAACTTTCTCTCTTATGGCTACACCTTC
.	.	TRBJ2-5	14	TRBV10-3	CAISESSRAETQYF	TGTGCCATCAGTGAGTCGAGCAGGGCTGAGACCCAGTACTTC
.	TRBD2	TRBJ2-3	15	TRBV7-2	CASSPTGGRADTQYF	TGTGCCAGCAGCCCCACGGGGGGAAGGGCAGATACGCAGTATTTT
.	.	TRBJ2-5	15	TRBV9	CASSIRQSNQETQYF	TGTGCCAGCTCTATTCGACAGTCAAACCAAGAGACCCAGTACTTC
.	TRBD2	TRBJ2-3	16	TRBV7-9	CAGVPLAGSGTDTQYF	TGTGCCGGGGTCCCACTAGCGGGGAGCGGCACAGATACGCAGTATTTT
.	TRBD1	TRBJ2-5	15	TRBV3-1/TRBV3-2	CASFRTGGRQETQYF	TGTGCCAGTTTCCGGACAGGGGGCCGTCAAGAGACCCAGTACTTC
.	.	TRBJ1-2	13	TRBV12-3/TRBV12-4	CASSLAPGLSYTF	TGTGCCAGCAGTTTAGCCCCGGGGTTAAGCTACACCTTC
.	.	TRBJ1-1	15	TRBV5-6	CASSFSGIRGTEAFF	TGTGCCAGCAGCTTTTCTGGAATTCGAGGAACTGAAGCTTTCTTT
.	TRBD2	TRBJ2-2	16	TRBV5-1	CASSLAAGGTAGELFF	TGCGCCAGCAGCTTGGCTGCGGGGGGCACGGCCGGGGAGCTGTTTTTT
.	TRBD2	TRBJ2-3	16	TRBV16	CASSHPGGSGTNTQYF	TGTGCCAGCAGCCACCCCGGGGGTAGCGGGACAAATACGCAGTATTTT
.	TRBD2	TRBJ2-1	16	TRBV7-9	CASSLGTSGPYNEQFF	TGTGCCAGCAGCTTAGGGACTAGCGGGCCTTACAATGAGCAGTTCTTC
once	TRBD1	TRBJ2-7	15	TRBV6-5	CASRPRQGSPYEQYF	TGTGCCAGCAGACCCAGACAGGGTAGCCCCTACGAGCAGTACTTC
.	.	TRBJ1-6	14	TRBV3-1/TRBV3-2	CASSPTANNSPLHF	TGTGCCAGCAGCCCGACAGCCAATAATTCACCCCTCCACTTT
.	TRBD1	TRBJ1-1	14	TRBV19	CASSNHRGGTEAFF	TGTGCCAGTAGTAATCACAGGGGCGGCACTGAAGCTTTCTTT
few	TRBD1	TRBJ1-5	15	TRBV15	CATSRGSTGIQPQHF	TGTGCCACCAGCAGAGGGTCGACAGGGATCCAGCCCCAGCATTTT
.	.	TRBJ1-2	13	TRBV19	CASRGVANYGYTF	TGTGCCAGTCGCGGGGTCGCTAACTATGGCTACACCTTC
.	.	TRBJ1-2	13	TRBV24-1	CATSVEGVYGYTF	TGTGCCACCAGTGTCGAAGGGGTTTATGGCTACACCTTC
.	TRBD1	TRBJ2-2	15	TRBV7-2	CASSLEQGTPGELFF	TGTGCCAGCAGCTTAGAACAGGGGACCCCCGGGGAGCTGTTTTTT